This T cell receptor (beta chain) was documented in a study of neurological immune-mediated disorders. The study, taken as a whole, reports: With the multiple sclerosis repertoire cluster, none of the clinical or MRI features showed an association. Phylogenetic grouping assigned the repertoires of 18 of 34 multiple sclerosis patients to one related-CDR3 cluster, which constitutes a possible signature.

Unsorted libraries came from 2 million PBMCs stored at -80 °C. This clonotype has at least ten counts. Its specificity is unknown. Synthesis of cDNA was performed by 5'RACE using 10-nucleotide random UMIs. MiXCR, applied by TCRdb to the 5' RACE reads, yields one record per CDR3 protein. The sample records tens of thousands of distinct CDR3 sequences, less than 5.5% being singletons. Germline V lookup: CDR1 DFQATT, CDR2 SNEGSKA (reference sequence). This CDR3 contains 16 residues. J gave up 3 bases and V 3 bases, and 13 bases lay outside the gene matches. Sequenced: PBMCs. The sequence derives from a man aged 18 to 35 with multiple sclerosis. This chain connects TRBV20-1 to TRBJ2-7; TRBD2 matches 8 bases. The CDR3 sequence is CSASPLAGAGHYEQYF. CDR3 DNA: TGCAGTGCTAGCCCCCTAGCGGGCGCTGGTCACTACGAGCAGTACTTC.